A selection of T cell receptor beta chains follows, all from one sample in a study of shared T cell receptors in the human thymus. The repertoire was sequenced with immunoSEQ multiplex PCR; TCRdb's copy has only in-frame clones and lacks some. The table lists about 660,000 clones, around 87% of them singletons, with more than 0.009% in the top ten. These sequences were also reported in another study, on human thymus T cells.

Sequencing input: thymocytes. The receptor set was obtained from a boy in the first two years of life with a congenital heart defect. Each CDR3 is given with its conserved first and last residue. Fields, in order: clone size, J gene, V gene, D gene, CDR3 DNA, CDR3 protein. The D gene is left open where the match is weak. Expanded clones get a size class; other rows say once, few or many, or leave the size out.

.,TRBJ2-2,TRBV6-5,TRBD1,TGTGCCAGCAGTTCCGACAGGGTCGGCACCGGGGAGCTGTTTTTT,CASSSDRVGTGELFF
.,TRBJ2-7,TRBV7-6,.,TGTGCCAGCAGCTTAGAGGGGCACTACGAGCAGTACTTC,CASSLEGHYEQYF
few,TRBJ2-1,TRBV14,TRBD1,TGTGCCAGCAGCCAAGAAAAGGGGACAGGGAGAGTCAATGAGCAGTTCTTC,CASSQEKGTGRVNEQFF
.,TRBJ1-3,TRBV7-9,TRBD1,TGTGCCAGCAGCCCGGGACAGGTTCTCTCTGGAAACACCATATATTTT,CASSPGQVLSGNTIYF
.,TRBJ2-7,TRBV15,TRBD2,TGTGCCACCAGCAGAGCAGGCGGGGGGCACCTCCGCGAGCAGTACTTC,CATSRAGGGHLREQYF
.,TRBJ2-7,TRBV5-4,.,TGTGCCAGCAGCTTCAGGGGGGAAAGCTACGAGCAGTACTTC,CASSFRGESYEQYF
.,TRBJ1-1,TRBV13,TRBD1,TGTGCCAGCAGCGTTCAAAGGTCAGACAGGGACACTGAAGCTTTCTTT,CASSVQRSDRDTEAFF
few,TRBJ2-6,TRBV14,.,TGTGCCAGCAGCCAAGCCCAACAGGGTAATCCCTCTGGGGCCAACGTCCTGACTTTC,CASSQAQQGNPSGANVLTF
.,TRBJ2-1,TRBV6-1,TRBD2,TGTGCCAGCAGTGAAAACTCTAGCGGGAGGGCCCCCGGCAATGAGCAGTTCTTC,CASSENSSGRAPGNEQFF
.,TRBJ2-1,TRBV5-1,.,TGCGCCAGCAGCATCGGTGGGGCCCATGAGCAGTTCTTC,CASSIGGAHEQFF
.,TRBJ1-1,TRBV6-5,TRBD1,TGTGCCAGCAGTAGTCAGGGGGCTTTGAACACTGAAGCTTTCTTT,CASSSQGALNTEAFF
once,TRBJ2-3,TRBV29-1,TRBD1,TGCAGCGTGAAGACAGGGCCCACTAGCACAGATACGCAGTATTTT,CSVKTGPTSTDTQYF
.,TRBJ2-3,TRBV12-5,TRBD1,TGTGCTAGTGGTTTGGGACAGGGGGCCTCTAGCACAGATACGCAGTATTTT,CASGLGQGASSTDTQYF
.,TRBJ1-1,TRBV19,.,TGTGCCAGTAGTCAAGAGGGTTGGACTGAAGCTTTCTTT,CASSQEGWTEAFF
.,TRBJ1-2,TRBV27,TRBD1,TGTGCCAGCAGTTCGACAGGGCGCGGGCGTGGATGGGGCTACACCTTC,CASSSTGRGRGWGYTF
.,TRBJ2-3,TRBV4-3,.,TGCGCCAGCAGCCAAGATCCCCGGGGTTTCACAGATACGCAGTATTTT,CASSQDPRGFTDTQYF
.,TRBJ1-1,TRBV27,TRBD1,TGTGCCAGCAGTACGAACTTAAATGACAGGGAGGAAGCTTTCTTT,CASSTNLNDREEAFF
.,TRBJ2-2,TRBV28,TRBD2,TGTGCCAGCAGCCCCCGGCGAAGAGCGGGGGGCCCAATTACGAACACCGGGGAGCTGTTTTTT,CASSPRRRAGGPITNTGELFF
.,TRBJ2-5,TRBV18,TRBD2,TGTGCCAGCTCACCTTTAGCGGGAGGGCCGGAGACCCAGTACTTC,CASSPLAGGPETQYF
.,TRBJ1-2,TRBV4-1,TRBD1,TGCGCCAGCAGCCAAGATCCAACAGGGGTAGGCTACACCTTC,CASSQDPTGVGYTF
.,TRBJ2-7,TRBV5-6,TRBD1,TGTGCCAGCAGCGATCCGGGACAGGGTTACGAGCAGTACTTC,CASSDPGQGYEQYF